The present entry profiles one T cell receptor beta chain with its context. Its antigen is not identified. The record originates from a study of a mutant IDH1 vaccine in newly diagnosed glioma. Study background: The treated population exhibited a male proportion of roughly 62%, a female proportion of roughly 40%, and a mean age of about 39 years. Notes on the study in general: Around 93% of patients showed vaccine-induced immune responses across multiple MHC alleles.

The assay was immunoSEQ multiplex PCR, and TCRdb's table has in-frame clones only and misses some. Among around 92,000 clones, about 80% were seen once, and the ten largest hold around 7%. Time point specified: baseline, week 1 (first vaccination visit). Treatment of the sample: pre-vaccination baseline after standard-of-care therapy. Donor tumors were new WHO grade 3 or 4 IDH1-mutant, ATRX-lost astrocytomas. Per the germline V gene, CDR1 is SNHLY and CDR2 is FYNNEI. Losses at the gene ends were 10 bases for V and 3 bases for J; bases not matched to a gene: 5. CDR3 length equals 12 residues. The source was PBMCs, collected from a glioma patient treated with radiotherapy, temozolomide or both. The rearrangement links TRBV2 to TRBJ2-7; TRBD1 matches 8 bases. The TCR was taken from a woman aged 45-65 years with glioma. The CDR3 reads CAIGTGDYEQYF. Written as DNA, the CDR3 is TGTGCCATCGGGACAGGAGACTACGAGCAGTACTTC.